The rows below give T cell receptor beta chains drawn from one sample of a study of cytomegalovirus exposure and HLA in healthy donors. Profiled with immunoSEQ multiplex PCR; TCRdb holds only in-frame clones, not every one. The profile shows about 150,000 clones, approximately 70% of them singletons. Sequences were obtained from PBMCs. These receptor sequences come from a woman aged 18-29 years in good health and CMV-seropositive. The CDR3 runs from the conserved cysteine through the conserved F or W. Fields, in order: J gene, clone size, D gene, V gene, CDR3 DNA, CDR3 protein. The D gene is left open where the match is weak. Clone size appears in some rows only: once, few, many, or a class for an expanded clone.

J gene: TRBJ2-1
clone size: once
D gene: -
V gene: TRBV5-8
CDR3 DNA: TGTGCCAGCAGCTTGGTGACAGGATGGAATGAGCAGTTCTTC
CDR3 protein: CASSLVTGWNEQFF

J gene: TRBJ2-5
clone size: few
D gene: TRBD1
V gene: TRBV5-1
CDR3 DNA: TGCGCCAGCAGCTTGGGGCCTCGGACAGGGGGAGAAGAGACCCAGTACTTC
CDR3 protein: CASSLGPRTGGEETQYF

J gene: TRBJ2-2
clone size: -
D gene: TRBD1
V gene: TRBV27
CDR3 DNA: TGTGCCAGCAGTTGGTGGGACAGACCTGGCGGGGAGCTGTTTTTT
CDR3 protein: CASSWWDRPGGELFF

J gene: TRBJ1-3
clone size: -
D gene: TRBD1
V gene: TRBV19
CDR3 DNA: TGTGCCAGTAGTACGACGGGGACAGTCTTATCGCGCCAAAACACCATATATTTT
CDR3 protein: CASSTTGTVLSRQNTIYF

J gene: TRBJ2-1
clone size: -
D gene: TRBD1
V gene: TRBV5-1
CDR3 DNA: TGCGCCAGCAGCGTCCTGACAGGGGGGGATGAGCAGTTCTTC
CDR3 protein: CASSVLTGGDEQFF

J gene: TRBJ2-3
clone size: -
D gene: TRBD2
V gene: TRBV15
CDR3 DNA: TGTGCCACCAGCAGAGATCTGCGGGGGGAAGCATGGACGCAGTATTTT
CDR3 protein: CATSRDLRGEAWTQYF

J gene: TRBJ2-7
clone size: -
D gene: TRBD2
V gene: TRBV5-6
CDR3 DNA: TGTGCCAGCAGCTTGTTTGGTGGCAGGGTTCTAGCGGGGCCCTACGAGCAGTACTTC
CDR3 protein: CASSLFGGRVLAGPYEQYF

J gene: TRBJ2-5
clone size: once
D gene: -
V gene: TRBV2
CDR3 DNA: TGTGCCAGCAGTGAGAGGCGGACCCAGTACTTC
CDR3 protein: CASSERRTQYF

J gene: TRBJ2-1
clone size: -
D gene: -
V gene: TRBV5-1
CDR3 DNA: TGCGCCAGCAGCTTGGACTCGAACAATGAGCAGTTCTTC
CDR3 protein: CASSLDSNNEQFF

J gene: TRBJ2-6
clone size: -
D gene: -
V gene: TRBV7-2
CDR3 DNA: TGTGCCAGCAGCTTATATGGGGAGCCTGGGGCCAACGTCCTGACTTTC
CDR3 protein: CASSLYGEPGANVLTF

J gene: TRBJ1-1
clone size: -
D gene: TRBD1
V gene: TRBV30
CDR3 DNA: TGTGCCTGGAGCGAAGGGGGCTTGGGGAACACTGAAGCTTTCTTT
CDR3 protein: CAWSEGGLGNTEAFF

J gene: TRBJ1-2
clone size: -
D gene: TRBD1
V gene: TRBV6-5
CDR3 DNA: TGTGCCAGCAGTTACTTTACCGGGACAGGGGCTGAAGGCTACACCTTC
CDR3 protein: CASSYFTGTGAEGYTF

J gene: TRBJ1-4
clone size: few
D gene: TRBD1
V gene: TRBV28
CDR3 DNA: TGTGCCAGCAGTTTAGGAACAGGGGGGACTACTTCAACTAATGAAAAACTGTTTTTT
CDR3 protein: CASSLGTGGTTSTNEKLFF

J gene: TRBJ1-5
clone size: -
D gene: TRBD1
V gene: TRBV4-1
CDR3 DNA: TGCGCCAGCAGCCAAGGACAGGGGAACAATCAGCCCCAGCATTTT
CDR3 protein: CASSQGQGNNQPQHF

J gene: TRBJ1-1
clone size: few
D gene: -
V gene: TRBV4-3
CDR3 DNA: TGCGCCAGCAGCCAAGACCGGGGACTGTGGGACACTGAAGCTTTCTTT
CDR3 protein: CASSQDRGLWDTEAFF

J gene: TRBJ2-5
clone size: once
D gene: TRBD1
V gene: TRBV7-9
CDR3 DNA: TGTGCCAGCAGCCCCATTTCGGGACAGCAAGAGACCCAGTACTTC
CDR3 protein: CASSPISGQQETQYF

J gene: TRBJ2-7
clone size: -
D gene: -
V gene: TRBV7-2
CDR3 DNA: TGTGCCAGCAGCCCTCAAAGCGGAACCTCCTACGAGCAGTACTTC
CDR3 protein: CASSPQSGTSYEQYF

J gene: TRBJ2-5
clone size: -
D gene: TRBD2
V gene: TRBV30
CDR3 DNA: TGTGCCTGGACGATAGCGGGGGGGGCTGAGACCCAGTACTTC
CDR3 protein: CAWTIAGGAETQYF

J gene: TRBJ1-3
clone size: -
D gene: TRBD1
V gene: TRBV15
CDR3 DNA: TGTGCCACCAGCAGAGTGCCAGGGGGGTTTGGAAACACCATATATTTT
CDR3 protein: CATSRVPGGFGNTIYF

J gene: TRBJ2-4
clone size: -
D gene: -
V gene: TRBV14
CDR3 DNA: TGTGCCAGCAGCCAGGACTCGTACATTCAGTACTTC
CDR3 protein: CASSQDSYIQYF

J gene: TRBJ2-3
clone size: -
D gene: -
V gene: TRBV5-1
CDR3 DNA: TGCGCCAGCGCCCCGAGTAAAGGGGCAGATACGCAGTATTTT
CDR3 protein: CASAPSKGADTQYF

J gene: TRBJ1-6
clone size: -
D gene: -
V gene: TRBV5-4
CDR3 DNA: TGTGCCAGCAGCTTGGATCTGGAGGGAGGGGATTCACCCCTCCACTTT
CDR3 protein: CASSLDLEGGDSPLHF

J gene: TRBJ2-7
clone size: -
D gene: -
V gene: TRBV7-8
CDR3 DNA: TGTGCCAGCAGGGGGAGTCGTAGCTCCTACGAGCAGTACTTC
CDR3 protein: CASRGSRSSYEQYF

J gene: TRBJ2-2
clone size: -
D gene: -
V gene: TRBV30
CDR3 DNA: TGTGCCTGGGATAATCAGGTTTACACCGGGGAGCTGTTTTTT
CDR3 protein: CAWDNQVYTGELFF

J gene: TRBJ1-1
clone size: few
D gene: -
V gene: TRBV7-2
CDR3 DNA: TGTGCCAGCAGCTTATACAGTTCGAACACTGAAGCTTTCTTT
CDR3 protein: CASSLYSSNTEAFF

J gene: TRBJ2-3
clone size: few
D gene: TRBD1
V gene: TRBV10-3
CDR3 DNA: TGTGCCATCAGTGAGTCTGCAGGGGGCAGGGCAGATACGCAGTATTTT
CDR3 protein: CAISESAGGRADTQYF

J gene: TRBJ1-5
clone size: -
D gene: -
V gene: TRBV6-1
CDR3 DNA: TGTGCCAGCAGTTCAAACACAGGGAATCAGCCCCAGCATTTT
CDR3 protein: CASSSNTGNQPQHF

J gene: TRBJ2-7
clone size: -
D gene: TRBD1
V gene: TRBV19
CDR3 DNA: TGTGCCAGTAGCGACAGGGGAGTAAGGTACGAGCAGTACTTC
CDR3 protein: CASSDRGVRYEQYF

J gene: TRBJ2-5
clone size: few
D gene: -
V gene: TRBV4-2
CDR3 DNA: TGTGCCAGCAGCCACGGTCCTAACGGTAAAGAGACCCAGTACTTC
CDR3 protein: CASSHGPNGKETQYF

J gene: TRBJ1-1
clone size: few
D gene: TRBD1
V gene: TRBV12-5
CDR3 DNA: TGTGCTAGTGGGGAAGACAGGGGGTCCATGAACACTGAAGCTTTCTTT
CDR3 protein: CASGEDRGSMNTEAFF

J gene: TRBJ1-1
clone size: -
D gene: TRBD1
V gene: TRBV6-5
CDR3 DNA: TGTGCCAGCAGAACAACAGGGGGCTCGGGCACTGAAGCTTTCTTT
CDR3 protein: CASRTTGGSGTEAFF

J gene: TRBJ1-2
clone size: -
D gene: -
V gene: TRBV9
CDR3 DNA: TGTGCCAGCAGCGTGGGCCAGGGCCTCGGAGGCTACACCTTC
CDR3 protein: CASSVGQGLGGYTF

J gene: TRBJ1-1
clone size: -
D gene: -
V gene: TRBV2
CDR3 DNA: TGTGCCAGCAGTGAAACCCGGACACTTAACACTGAAGCTTTCTTT
CDR3 protein: CASSETRTLNTEAFF

J gene: TRBJ2-1
clone size: -
D gene: -
V gene: TRBV25-1
CDR3 DNA: TGTGCCAGCAGTGAACAGACGGAGAGCTCCTACAATGAGCAGTTCTTC
CDR3 protein: CASSEQTESSYNEQFF

J gene: TRBJ1-3
clone size: -
D gene: TRBD1
V gene: TRBV7-2
CDR3 DNA: TGTGCCAGCAGCGCGCGGGACAGGGGAAACACCATATATTTT
CDR3 protein: CASSARDRGNTIYF

J gene: TRBJ2-3
clone size: -
D gene: -
V gene: TRBV5-1
CDR3 DNA: TGCGCCAGCAGCTTGGGGCAGGACACAGATACGCAGTATTTT
CDR3 protein: CASSLGQDTDTQYF

J gene: TRBJ2-5
clone size: few
D gene: TRBD2
V gene: TRBV5-1
CDR3 DNA: TGCGCCAGCAGCTTGGTCGTGACGGGGGGGGAGACCCAGTACTTC
CDR3 protein: CASSLVVTGGETQYF

J gene: TRBJ2-2
clone size: -
D gene: TRBD2
V gene: TRBV18
CDR3 DNA: TGTGCCAGCTCGGTCCGGACTAGCGGTAACACCGGGGAGCTGTTTTTT
CDR3 protein: CASSVRTSGNTGELFF

J gene: TRBJ1-1
clone size: -
D gene: -
V gene: TRBV19
CDR3 DNA: TGTGCCAGTAGTTCACATCTTTGGGGGGGCACTGAAGCTTTCTTT
CDR3 protein: CASSSHLWGGTEAFF

J gene: TRBJ2-3
clone size: -
D gene: -
V gene: TRBV7-8
CDR3 DNA: TGTGCCAGCAGCTTAGCGGTAGGGGTTGGGCCCGACTCACCCACAGATACGCAGTATTTT
CDR3 protein: CASSLAVGVGPDSPTDTQYF

J gene: TRBJ2-5
clone size: once
D gene: TRBD2
V gene: TRBV5-4
CDR3 DNA: TGTGCCAGCAGCTTGGTCGTCCGGGGACTAGCGGGGTACGAGACCCAGTACTTC
CDR3 protein: CASSLVVRGLAGYETQYF

J gene: TRBJ1-1
clone size: -
D gene: -
V gene: TRBV9
CDR3 DNA: TGTGCCAGCAGCGTAGCCCCCCTCGGCAGGGAGGGTGGGACTGAAGCTTTCTTT
CDR3 protein: CASSVAPLGREGGTEAFF

J gene: TRBJ1-5
clone size: -
D gene: TRBD1
V gene: TRBV4-1
CDR3 DNA: TGCGCCAGCAGCCACGCGGACAGGGAGGTACAGCCCCAGCATTTT
CDR3 protein: CASSHADREVQPQHF

J gene: TRBJ1-2
clone size: -
D gene: TRBD1
V gene: TRBV7-9
CDR3 DNA: TGTGCCAGCAGCTCCAGGGGGCGGGAAGGCTACACCTTC
CDR3 protein: CASSSRGREGYTF

J gene: TRBJ2-2
clone size: -
D gene: TRBD1
V gene: TRBV5-6
CDR3 DNA: TGTGCCAGCAGCTCCTACCGGGACAGGGCTCCCGGGGAGCTGTTTTTT
CDR3 protein: CASSSYRDRAPGELFF

J gene: TRBJ2-7
clone size: few
D gene: TRBD1
V gene: TRBV29-1
CDR3 DNA: TGCAGCGTTGAGGAGGGGGACAGGGGCGAGCAGTACTTC
CDR3 protein: CSVEEGDRGEQYF

J gene: TRBJ2-7
clone size: -
D gene: TRBD2
V gene: TRBV2
CDR3 DNA: TGTGCCAGCTCGACTAGCGGCTCCTACGAGCAGTACTTC
CDR3 protein: CASSTSGSYEQYF

J gene: TRBJ1-1
clone size: -
D gene: TRBD1
V gene: TRBV27
CDR3 DNA: TGTGCCAGCAGTTTATCGGGGACAGGGAGTGAAGCTTTCTTT
CDR3 protein: CASSLSGTGSEAFF